The 5 T cell receptor beta chains listed next were all sequenced from one sample in a study of blood T cell repertoires in COVID-19. The method was immunoSEQ multiplex PCR; TCRdb's version includes in-frame clones alone and lacks a portion of them. The data hold approximately 150,000 clones, with about four fifths observed a single time. The source material was peripheral blood. These receptors all stem from a man between 65 and 85 years old who had recovered from COVID-19.

V gene TRBV19 combines with J gene TRBJ1-2, with TRBD1 identical over 12 bases. The CDR3 spans 16 residues. CDR1 and CDR2 (germline): LNHDA, SQIVND (reference sequence). With 5 bases clipped from V and 4 bases from J, the junction kept 8 bases outside the gene matches. DNA of the CDR3: TGTGCCAGTAGTCCCGCCGGGACAGGGGGCTTCTATGGCTACACCTTC. It codes for CASSPAGTGGFYGYTF.

As to this clone: One end of the junction is discordant with germline, which a read error may explain. The chain links TRBV7-9 to TRBJ2-2; weak D call: TRBD2 (5 bases). From germline, CDR1 is SEHNR and CDR2 FQNEAQ (reference sequence). The CDR3 runs to 12 residues. This CDR3 is CASSPDSGVLFF. The CDR3 DNA sequence: TGTGCCAGCAGCCCGGACTCCGGGGTGCTGTTTTTT.

The V call is TRBV28, the J call TRBJ2-1; TRBD2 aligns across 7 bases. The CDR3 is 15 residues long. V shed 2 bases, J shed 6 bases, and the junction held 7 bases outside the gene matches. CDR1 and CDR2 (germline): MDHEN, SYDVKM. The CDR3 DNA is TGTGCCAGCAGTTTAAATTTGCTAGCGGTCAATGAGCAGTTCTTC. Residues: CASSLNLLAVNEQFF.

This rearrangement joins TRBV19 to TRBJ2-1; 13 positions agree with TRBD2. Germline CDR1 LNHDA, CDR2 SQIVND (reference sequence). The CDR3 runs 18 residues. The ends lost 7 bases at V and 0 bases at J; junction bases unmatched: 9. The CDR3 coding sequence is TGTGCCAGTACCGCCGGGGGACTAGCGGGGATCTCCTACAATGAGCAGTTCTTC. It encodes CASTAGGLAGISYNEQFF.

The J gene is TRBJ2-3, the V gene TRBV6-5; D uncertain. Germline lookup yields CDR1 MNHEY and CDR2 SVGAGI. This CDR3 has 15 residues. V lost 6 bases to trimming and J lost 0 bases, with 13 bases between them. In nucleotides, the CDR3 is TGTGCCAGCAGCCGGAACCTAGAGAGCACAGATACGCAGTATTTT. As protein: CASSRNLESTDTQYF.